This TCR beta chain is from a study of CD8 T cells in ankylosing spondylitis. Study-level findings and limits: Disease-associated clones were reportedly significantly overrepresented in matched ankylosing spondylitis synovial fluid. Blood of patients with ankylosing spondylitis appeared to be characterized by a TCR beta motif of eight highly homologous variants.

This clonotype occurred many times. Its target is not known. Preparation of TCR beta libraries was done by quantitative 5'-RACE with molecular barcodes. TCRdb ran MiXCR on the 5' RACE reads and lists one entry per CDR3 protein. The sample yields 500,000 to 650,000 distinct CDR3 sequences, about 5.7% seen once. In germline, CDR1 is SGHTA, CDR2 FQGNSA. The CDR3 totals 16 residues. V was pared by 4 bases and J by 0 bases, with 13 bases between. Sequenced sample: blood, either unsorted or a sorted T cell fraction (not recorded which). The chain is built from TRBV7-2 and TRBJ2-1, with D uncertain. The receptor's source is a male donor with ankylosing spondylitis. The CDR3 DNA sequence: TGTGCCAGCAGCTCGAAAAGGGATCGCTCCTACAATGAGCAGTTCTTC. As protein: CASSSKRDRSYNEQFF. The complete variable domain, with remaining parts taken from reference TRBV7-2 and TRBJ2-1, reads GAGVSQSPSNKVTEKGKDVELRCDPISGHTALYWYRQSLGQGLEFLIYFQGNSAPDKSGLPSDRFSAERTGGSVSTLTIQRTQQEDSAVYLCASSSKRDRSYNEQFFGPGTRLTVL.